A selection of T cell receptor beta chains follows, all from one sample in a study of CD8 T cells in ankylosing spondylitis. MiXCR, run by TCRdb on the 5' RACE reads, gives a single entry per CDR3 protein. The sample contains tens of thousands of distinct CDR3 sequences, around 6.2% of which appear only once. Material: blood, either unsorted or a sorted T cell fraction (not recorded which). These receptors were collected from a male donor with ankylosing spondylitis or in good health (not recorded which). CDR3s include the opening cysteine and the closing phenylalanine or tryptophan. The order of the fields is clone size, J gene, V gene, D gene, CDR3 length, CDR3 protein, CDR3 DNA. The D gene is left open where the match is weak. For some rows the clone size is stated as once, few or many, or as a class when expanded; others skip it.

clone size: medium-sized; J gene: TRBJ2-5; V gene: TRBV5-1; D gene: .; CDR3 length: 14; CDR3 protein: CASSLPDGGETQYF; CDR3 DNA: TGCGCCAGCAGCTTGCCCGACGGAGGAGAGACCCAGTACTTC
clone size: many; J gene: TRBJ1-6; V gene: TRBV7-9; D gene: .; CDR3 length: 15; CDR3 protein: CASSFTEALNSPLHF; CDR3 DNA: TGTGCCAGCAGCTTCACCGAGGCGCTTAATTCACCCCTCCACTTT
clone size: many; J gene: TRBJ1-5; V gene: TRBV7-2; D gene: .; CDR3 length: 17; CDR3 protein: CASSLEGAPYSNQPQHF; CDR3 DNA: TGTGCCAGCAGCTTAGAAGGGGCCCCATATAGCAATCAGCCCCAGCATTTT
clone size: many; J gene: TRBJ1-6; V gene: TRBV3-1; D gene: .; CDR3 length: 14; CDR3 protein: CVSSQGRRGAPLHF; CDR3 DNA: TGTGTCAGCAGCCAAGGGAGGAGGGGGGCACCTCTCCACTTT
clone size: many; J gene: TRBJ1-2; V gene: TRBV7-2; D gene: TRBD1; CDR3 length: 15; CDR3 protein: CASSHGDSRNGGYTF; CDR3 DNA: TGTGCCAGCAGCCATGGGGACAGTCGCAATGGGGGCTACACCTTC
clone size: few; J gene: TRBJ2-1; V gene: TRBV7-9; D gene: .; CDR3 length: 11; CDR3 protein: CATGSYNEQFF; CDR3 DNA: TGTGCAACAGGCTCCTACAATGAGCAGTTCTTC
clone size: many; J gene: TRBJ1-1; V gene: TRBV13; D gene: .; CDR3 length: 13; CDR3 protein: CAVTGGPYTEAFF; CDR3 DNA: TGTGCCGTTACGGGGGGGCCGTACACTGAAGCTTTCTTT
clone size: .; J gene: TRBJ2-5; V gene: TRBV28; D gene: .; CDR3 length: 13; CDR3 protein: CASSFGGSETQYF; CDR3 DNA: TGTGCCAGCAGTTTCGGGGGTTCGGAGACCCAGTACTTC
clone size: many; J gene: TRBJ2-3; V gene: TRBV25-1; D gene: TRBD1; CDR3 length: 14; CDR3 protein: CASSDRTGVGTQYF; CDR3 DNA: TGTGCCAGCAGTGATCGGACAGGGGTAGGCACGCAGTATTTT
clone size: many; J gene: TRBJ2-3; V gene: TRBV29-1; D gene: TRBD1; CDR3 length: 17; CDR3 protein: CSAWGPHGTGGTDTQYF; CDR3 DNA: TGCAGCGCCTGGGGGCCGCACGGGACAGGGGGCACAGATACGCAGTATTTT
clone size: .; J gene: TRBJ2-1; V gene: TRBV30; D gene: .; CDR3 length: 13; CDR3 protein: CAWLVGQFNEQFF; CDR3 DNA: TGTGCCTGGCTAGTGGGCCAATTCAATGAGCAGTTCTTC
clone size: many; J gene: TRBJ2-3; V gene: TRBV27; D gene: TRBD2; CDR3 length: 17; CDR3 protein: CASSQRGTSVTTDTQYF; CDR3 DNA: TGTGCCAGCAGTCAGCGCGGGACTAGCGTGACCACAGATACGCAGTATTTT
clone size: many; J gene: TRBJ1-5; V gene: TRBV6-2/TRBV6-3; D gene: .; CDR3 length: 14; CDR3 protein: CASSSGGAHQPQHF; CDR3 DNA: TGTGCCAGCAGTTCGGGGGGGGCCCACCAGCCCCAGCATTTT
clone size: many; J gene: TRBJ1-5; V gene: TRBV14; D gene: .; CDR3 length: 13; CDR3 protein: CASSQTGLSPQHF; CDR3 DNA: TGTGCCAGCAGCCAAACAGGGCTGTCGCCCCAGCATTTT
clone size: many; J gene: TRBJ2-1; V gene: TRBV20-1; D gene: TRBD2; CDR3 length: 15; CDR3 protein: CSAGRTSGVWNEQFF; CDR3 DNA: TGCAGTGCTGGACGGACTAGCGGGGTTTGGAATGAGCAGTTCTTC
clone size: many; J gene: TRBJ2-7; V gene: TRBV29-1; D gene: .; CDR3 length: 11; CDR3 protein: CSVEDSGEQYF; CDR3 DNA: TGCAGCGTTGAAGATAGTGGCGAGCAGTACTTC
clone size: many; J gene: TRBJ1-1; V gene: TRBV10-3; D gene: .; CDR3 length: 13; CDR3 protein: CAISVRGDTEAFF; CDR3 DNA: TGTGCCATCAGTGTTCGGGGGGACACTGAAGCTTTCTTT
clone size: many; J gene: TRBJ1-5; V gene: TRBV12-3/TRBV12-4; D gene: TRBD1; CDR3 length: 17; CDR3 protein: CASSRGTGARSDQPQHF; CDR3 DNA: TGTGCCAGCAGTCGAGGGACAGGGGCCCGGTCCGATCAGCCCCAGCATTTT
clone size: few; J gene: TRBJ2-7; V gene: TRBV7-2; D gene: .; CDR3 length: 12; CDR3 protein: CASSFRGYEQYF; CDR3 DNA: TGTGCCAGCAGCTTCCGGGGCTACGAGCAGTACTTC
clone size: many; J gene: TRBJ2-2; V gene: TRBV7-9; D gene: .; CDR3 length: 14; CDR3 protein: CASSHRVLTGELFF; CDR3 DNA: TGTGCCAGCAGCCACCGGGTTCTCACCGGGGAGCTGTTTTTT
clone size: many; J gene: TRBJ2-1; V gene: TRBV20-1; D gene: .; CDR3 length: 14; CDR3 protein: CSARVAPVNNEQFF; CDR3 DNA: TGCAGTGCTAGAGTGGCACCCGTAAACAATGAGCAGTTCTTC
clone size: many; J gene: TRBJ2-4; V gene: TRBV12-3/TRBV12-4; D gene: .; CDR3 length: 15; CDR3 protein: CASSLYPGGKNIQYF; CDR3 DNA: TGTGCCAGCAGTTTATATCCGGGCGGTAAAAACATTCAGTACTTC
clone size: many; J gene: TRBJ2-1; V gene: TRBV20-1; D gene: TRBD1; CDR3 length: 15; CDR3 protein: CSAPGNRGYYNEQFF; CDR3 DNA: TGCAGTGCCCCTGGAAACAGGGGGTACTACAATGAGCAGTTCTTC
clone size: many; J gene: TRBJ2-1; V gene: TRBV9; D gene: .; CDR3 length: 12; CDR3 protein: CASSVVSNEQFF; CDR3 DNA: TGTGCCAGCAGCGTAGTTTCTAATGAGCAGTTCTTC
clone size: many; J gene: TRBJ2-3; V gene: TRBV2; D gene: .; CDR3 length: 12; CDR3 protein: CASKGGLDTQYF; CDR3 DNA: TGTGCCAGCAAAGGGGGGCTAGATACGCAGTATTTT
clone size: many; J gene: TRBJ2-7; V gene: TRBV7-2; D gene: .; CDR3 length: 14; CDR3 protein: CASSLEQGLGEQYF; CDR3 DNA: TGTGCCAGCAGCTTGGAACAGGGATTGGGGGAGCAGTACTTC
clone size: many; J gene: TRBJ2-2; V gene: TRBV10-3; D gene: TRBD2; CDR3 length: 14; CDR3 protein: CAISPLAGGGELFF; CDR3 DNA: TGTGCCATCAGTCCGCTAGCGGGAGGCGGAGAGCTGTTTTTT
clone size: many; J gene: TRBJ2-4; V gene: TRBV4-1; D gene: .; CDR3 length: 17; CDR3 protein: CASSQSWQVGTKNIQYF; CDR3 DNA: TGCGCCAGCAGCCAAAGCTGGCAGGTTGGGACCAAAAACATTCAGTACTTC
clone size: many; J gene: TRBJ2-2; V gene: TRBV5-1; D gene: .; CDR3 length: 15; CDR3 protein: CASSLSQGNTGELFF; CDR3 DNA: TGCGCCAGCAGCTTATCACAGGGGAACACCGGGGAGCTGTTTTTT
clone size: many; J gene: TRBJ2-1; V gene: TRBV6-4; D gene: .; CDR3 length: 11; CDR3 protein: CASGTVGEQFF; CDR3 DNA: TGTGCCAGTGGGACTGTCGGGGAGCAGTTCTTC
clone size: few; J gene: TRBJ1-1; V gene: TRBV20-1; D gene: .; CDR3 length: 14; CDR3 protein: CSASPFGRHTEAFF; CDR3 DNA: TGCAGTGCTAGTCCCTTTGGGAGGCACACTGAAGCTTTCTTT